The 25 T cell receptor beta chains reported below all come from one sample, sequenced in a study of blood T cell repertoires in COVID-19. The repertoire was sequenced with immunoSEQ multiplex PCR; TCRdb's copy has only in-frame clones and lacks some. The sample yields 90,000 or so clones, roughly 82% seen once. The sample was peripheral blood. All receptors come from a man in his fifties or sixties with acute or convalescent COVID-19.

This clone was observed a handful of times. This chain connects TRBV7-9 to TRBJ2-3; maybe TRBD1 (5 bases). The germline V and J ends were trimmed by 8 bases and 3 bases, with 12 bases remaining between them. Germline lookup yields CDR1 SEHNR and CDR2 FQNEAQ (reference sequence). The CDR3 has 13 amino acids. Written as DNA, the CDR3 is TGTGCCAGCCAGGACACCATGACAGATACGCAGTATTTT. Translation gives CASQDTMTDTQYF.

The gene calls are TRBV5-5 and TRBJ1-1; TRBD1 is a possible D gene (5 bases). This CDR3 is built from 14 residues. Germline V gene data show CDR1 as SGHKS and CDR2 as YYEKEE (reference sequence). V lost 3 bases and J 7 bases, leaving 16 bases between the germline ends. The CDR3 protein is CASSSPQGRGEAFF. The CDR3, as DNA: TGTGCCAGCAGCTCGCCTCAGGGAAGGGGTGAAGCTTTCTTT. Together with reference TRBV5-5 and TRBJ1-1, the CDR3 gives the full variable domain: DAGVTQSPTHLIKTRGQQVTLRCSPISGHKSVSWYQQVLGQGPQFIFQYYEKEERGRGNFPDRFSARQFPNYSSELNVNALLLGDSALYLCASSSPQGRGEAFFGQGTRLTVV.

The chain is built from TRBV6-5 and TRBJ2-5, with TRBD1 matching over 9 bases. Unmatched junction bases numbered 7, after V lost 4 bases and J lost 4 bases. Looked up from germline, CDR1 is MNHEY and CDR2 is SVGAGI. The CDR3 spans 15 residues. The CDR3 loop is CASSLNRGPRETQYF. The CDR3 DNA is TGTGCCAGCAGTTTAAACAGGGGGCCCCGAGAGACCCAGTACTTC.

The rearrangement uses TRBV2 and TRBJ1-6; D might be TRBD1 (5 bases). The V end was cut by 3 bases, the J end by 9 bases, with 15 bases between. Germline CDR1 reads SNHLY; CDR2 reads FYNNEI. The CDR3 length is 15 residues. CDR3 in amino acids: CASSEAGLPASPLHF. The CDR3 nucleotides read TGTGCCAGCAGTGAGGCGGGGCTTCCGGCTTCACCCCTCCACTTT.

J is TRBJ2-3 and V is TRBV24-1; D is undetermined. Germline loops: CDR1 KGHDR, CDR2 SFDVKD. V was shortened by 4 bases and J by 4 bases, with 8 bases between the two germline ends. The CDR3 runs 13 residues. Written as DNA, the CDR3 is TGTGCCACCAGTGAGGCTAGGCCAGATACGCAGTATTTT. The encoded protein is CATSEARPDTQYF.

The rearrangement joins TRBV27 to TRBJ2-5, with TRBD1 matching over 11 bases. V trimming: 6 bases; J trimming: 5 bases; junction bases outside the gene matches: 5. Germline CDR1 MNHEY, CDR2 SMNVEV (reference sequence). This CDR3 has 14 residues. As DNA, the CDR3 is TGTGCCAGCAGCCGGGACAGGGGGGATGAGACCCAGTACTTC. Its protein product is CASSRDRGDETQYF.

CDR3 sequence: CASSQTSGAKNIQYF. The CDR3 DNA sequence: TGCGCCAGCAGCCAGACGAGCGGAGCCAAAAACATTCAGTACTTC. V usage is TRBV4-1 and J usage is TRBJ2-4; tentatively, D is TRBD2 (5 bases). The length of the CDR3 is 15 residues. Germline loops: CDR1 MGHRA, CDR2 YSYEKL. Trimming took 3 bases from V and 0 from J, leaving 9 bases between them.

The V gene is TRBV2, the J gene TRBJ1-4; D gene unclear. The CDR3 has 13 amino acids. Germline values: CDR1 SNHLY, CDR2 FYNNEI. V lost 4 bases and J lost 5, with 8 bases in between. The CDR3 DNA reads TGTGCCAGCAGTGGGCAGTTCAATGAAAAACTGTTTTTT. Its translation: CASSGQFNEKLFF.

This clone was found once. The chain links TRBV19 to TRBJ2-5; 7 bases are shared with TRBD1. The CDR3 runs 17 residues. Germline-derived CDR1 and CDR2 are LNHDA and SQIVND (reference sequence). V trimming: 1 base; J trimming: 4 bases; junction bases outside the gene matches: 12. CDR3 sequence: CASSIGFVRGFGETQYF. CDR3 DNA sequence: TGTGCCAGTAGTATAGGGTTCGTCAGGGGGTTTGGAGAGACCCAGTACTTC.

V and J are TRBV2 and TRBJ1-1, with TRBD1 matching over 11 bases. There are 15 residues in the CDR3. Germline V CDR1 and CDR2: SNHLY, FYNNEI. J was trimmed by 3 bases and V by 4 bases; bases with no gene match: 4. This chain's CDR3 is CASSAGQGAYTEAFF. CDR3 coding DNA: TGTGCCAGCAGTGCAGGACAGGGGGCCTACACTGAAGCTTTCTTT.

The genes are TRBV27 and TRBJ2-1; possible D gene TRBD2, 5 bases. V lost 7 bases and J lost 15, with 19 bases in between. Germline assignment: CDR1 MNHEY and CDR2 SMNVEV (reference sequence). This CDR3 is 12 amino acids long. The CDR3: CASMSSGSTTFF. In nucleotides, the CDR3 is TGTGCCAGCATGTCCTCGGGGTCAACCACGTTCTTC.

This sequence joins TRBV6-1 and TRBJ2-5; D perhaps matches TRBD1 (6 bases). This CDR3 contains 13 residues. The germline V gene encodes CDR1 MNHNS and CDR2 SASEGT. V lost 3 bases and J 3 bases, leaving 8 bases between the germline ends. The CDR3 sequence is CASSEQGKETQYF. The CDR3 DNA is TGTGCCAGCAGTGAGCAGGGGAAAGAGACCCAGTACTTC.

The gene calls are TRBV30 and TRBJ1-6, with TRBD1 matching over 8 bases. The V and J ends lost 0 bases and 8 bases, in that order; junction bases with no gene match: 3. CDR3 length equals 14 residues. Per germline, CDR1 GTSNPN and CDR2 SVGIG (reference sequence). CDR3 residues: CAWSVDRGHSPLHF. The CDR3 DNA is TGTGCCTGGAGTGTAGACAGGGGCCATTCACCCCTCCACTTT.

This chain joins TRBV19 and TRBJ2-5; 9 positions match TRBD1. This CDR3 spans 17 amino acids. Looked up from germline, CDR1 is LNHDA and CDR2 is SQIVND (reference sequence). In DNA form, the CDR3 reads TGTGCTAATCCTACCCGACGCCCGAGGGACAGGGAAGAGACCCAGTACTTC. This translates into CANPTRRPRDREETQYF.

The rearrangement uses TRBV18 and TRBJ2-1, with D unclear. CDR3 length: 11 residues. Germline V gene data show CDR1 as KGHSH and CDR2 as LQKENI. The ends were cut back, 2 bases at V and 9 bases at J, with 5 bases in the middle. This chain's CDR3 is CASSPMAEQFF. The CDR3 DNA reads TGTGCCAGCTCACCAATGGCTGAGCAGTTCTTC.

The rearrangement links TRBV9 to TRBJ1-2, with 11 bases matching TRBD1. Germline CDR1 is SGDLS and CDR2 is YYNGEE. The CDR3 consists of 16 residues. Losses at the gene ends were 0 bases for V and 8 bases for J; bases not matched to a gene: 9. CDR3 sequence reads: CASSVGIGQGARGYTF. CDR3 sequence (DNA): TGTGCCAGCAGCGTAGGGATAGGACAGGGGGCGCGAGGCTACACCTTC.

The V and J genes are TRBV9 and TRBJ1-2; D is possibly TRBD1 (6 bases). The CDR3 contains 13 residues. Germline V gene sequence: CDR1 SGDLS, CDR2 YYNGEE. The V and J ends lost 4 bases and 3 bases respectively, with 10 bases between them. This CDR3 reads CASSWDTDYGYTF. DNA of the CDR3: TGTGCCAGCAGCTGGGACACCGACTATGGCTACACCTTC. Based on the CDR3 plus reference TRBV9 and TRBJ1-2, the full variable domain is DSGVTQTPKHLITATGQRVTLRCSPRSGDLSVYWYQQSLDQGLQFLIQYYNGEERAKGNILERFSAQQFPDLHSELNLSSLELGDSALYFCASSWDTDYGYTFGSGTRLTVV.

The CDR3 loop reads CASGAGTLGETQYF. The DNA of the CDR3 is TGTGCTAGTGGTGCCGGGACTCTTGGAGAGACCCAGTACTTC. The genes are TRBV12-5 and TRBJ2-5, with D possibly matching TRBD2 (6 bases). Germline V gene sequence: CDR1 LGHNT, CDR2 FRNRAP. The CDR3 has 14 amino acids. The germline V and J ends were trimmed by 5 bases and 4 bases, with 14 bases remaining between them.

The gene calls are TRBV6-2 or TRBV6-3 and TRBJ1-6; D unclear. V lost 5 bases, J lost 6 bases, and 8 bases lay in between. Germline assignment: CDR1 MNHEY and CDR2 SVGEGT. There are 13 residues in the CDR3. The DNA for the CDR3 is TGTGCCAGCAGTACCCCCGGTAATTCACCCCTCCACTTT. Its translation: CASSTPGNSPLHF.

The chain recombines TRBV4-2 with TRBJ1-1, with 7 bases fitting TRBD1. The germline V gene has CDR1 LGHNA and CDR2 YNFKEQ. Germline trimming cut 0 bases from V and 11 bases from J; bases unmatched to any gene: 6. CDR3 length equals 13 residues. The CDR3 coding sequence is TGTGCCAGCAGCCAAGATCTGACAGGGAAGGCTTTCTTT. Protein product: CASSQDLTGKAFF.

This sequence joins TRBV7-2 and TRBJ2-1; D is possibly TRBD1 (5 bases). The CDR3 has 12 amino acids. The ends were cut back, 0 bases at V and 11 bases at J, with 8 bases in the middle. From germline, CDR1 is SGHTA and CDR2 FQGNSA. This chain's CDR3 is CASSLAGPQQFF. The CDR3 nucleotides are TGTGCCAGCAGCTTAGCGGGGCCCCAGCAGTTCTTC.

V is TRBV2 and J is TRBJ2-1, with 9 bases aligning to TRBD1. Per the germline V gene, CDR1 is SNHLY and CDR2 is FYNNEI. Losses at the gene ends were 4 bases for V and 14 bases for J; bases not matched to a gene: 3. This CDR3 is built from 11 residues. CDR3 in amino acids: CASSVRDREFF. CDR3 nucleotide sequence: TGTGCCAGCAGTGTCCGGGACAGGGAGTTCTTC.

The chain uses TRBV5-4 and TRBJ1-4; unclear D gene. The CDR3 is 15 residues long. V was cut by 0 bases and J by 5 bases, with 11 bases left in between. CDR1 and CDR2 from the germline V gene are SGHNT and YYREEE (reference sequence). The CDR3 coding sequence is TGTGCCAGCAGCTTGGCAACGGGTGGCAATGAAAAACTGTTTTTT. Translating it yields CASSLATGGNEKLFF.

This clone was detected a few times. The rearrangement uses TRBV3-1 (or the pseudogene TRBV3-2) and TRBJ1-1; D unclear. CDR3 length: 14 residues. Trimming took off 4 bases at V and 1 base at J, with 10 bases between the two ends. Germline CDR1 reads LGHDT; CDR2 reads YNNKEL (reference sequence). The CDR3 region has the DNA TGTGCCAGCAGCCCCCCCCGACAGAACACTGAAGCTTTCTTT. Protein product: CASSPPRQNTEAFF.

This chain joins TRBV24-1 and TRBJ1-4; D gene ambiguous. Germline CDR1 KGHDR, CDR2 SFDVKD. The length of the CDR3 is 11 residues. The CDR3 nucleotides read TGTGGACACGGGAAGGTGAAAAAACTGTTTTTT. Its protein product is CGHGKVKKLFF.